The clone carrying this T cell receptor beta chain has a handful of counts. One entry per CDR3 protein results from TCRdb running MiXCR on the RT-PCR reads. The repertoire holds 500,000 to 600,000 distinct CDR3 sequences, with approximately 17% as singletons. Germline assignment: CDR1 MGHRA and CDR2 YSYEKL. Trimming removed 4 bases from V and 2 bases from J; junction bases left unmatched: 14. The CDR3 has 18 residues. This sample was included in a study of response to subunit inactivated influenza vaccine. Source: CD4+ T cells sorted from PBMCs, taken around 25 months after vaccination. This TCR was sampled from a man aged 50-75 years who received an inactivated influenza vaccine. The chain employs TRBV4-1 and TRBJ2-7, with TRBD1 matching 10 bases. This CDR3 is CASSLLLWTGQGTYEQYF. The CDR3 region has the DNA TGCGCCAGCAGCCTGTTACTCTGGACGGGACAGGGGACCTACGAGCAGTACTTC.